One sample yielded the 25 T cell receptor beta chains listed below, sequenced in a study of blood T cell repertoires in COVID-19. Measured with immunoSEQ multiplex PCR; TCRdb has only the in-frame clones, and not every one. In the table there are around 400,000 clones, 88% of which are singletons. Sequencing used PBMCs or T cells enriched from blood (not recorded which). Receptors originate from a woman aged 18-29 years who had been exposed to COVID-19.

This sequence joins TRBV10-3 and TRBJ2-1, with TRBD1 matching over 8 bases. After removal of 4 bases from V and 4 bases from J, the junction contained 6 bases not matched to a gene. The CDR3 totals 15 residues. The germline V gene has CDR1 ENHRY and CDR2 SYGVKD. The CDR3 region is CAISGKTGEYNEQFF. The CDR3 nucleotides read TGTGCCATCAGTGGGAAGACAGGGGAGTACAATGAGCAGTTCTTC.

This clone has just one count. In nucleotides, the CDR3 is TGTGCCAGCAGCTTACCCCAGTTAAGGACAGGGACGATCAATGAGCAGTTCTTC. It codes for CASSLPQLRTGTINEQFF. J is TRBJ2-1 and V is TRBV7-9, with 8 bases aligning to TRBD1. Germline CDR1 reads SEHNR; CDR2 reads FQNEAQ (reference sequence). The junction had 15 bases not matched to a gene; V was cut back by 2 bases and J by 6 bases. The CDR3 is made up of 18 amino acids.

The chain couples TRBV15 to TRBJ2-5; maybe TRBD1 (5 bases). Germline CDR1 reads LNHNV; CDR2 reads YYDKDF (reference sequence). Trimming removed 0 bases at V and 5 bases at J, with 13 bases between. This CDR3 is built from 15 residues. CDR3 region: CATSRDSGSRETQYF. The CDR3 nucleotides read TGTGCCACCAGCAGAGACTCAGGGTCGCGGGAGACCCAGTACTTC.

The V and J genes are TRBV9 and TRBJ2-1, with D unresolved. Germline V lookup: CDR1 SGDLS, CDR2 YYNGEE. The CDR3 spans 13 residues. The V end was cut by 2 bases, the J end by 5 bases, with 8 bases between. The CDR3 DNA follows: TGTGCCAGCAGCGTTACTGATGACAATGAGCAGTTCTTC. Amino acid sequence: CASSVTDDNEQFF.

In regard to this clone: This specimen includes other DNA sequences encoding the same CDR3. V usage is TRBV6-5 and J usage is TRBJ1-4, with D maybe TRBD1 (5 bases). Per germline, CDR1 MNHEY and CDR2 SVGAGI. The CDR3 length is 15 residues. V was pared by 0 bases and J by 4 bases, with 9 bases between. The CDR3 DNA sequence: TGTGCCAGCAGTTACTCGATTCAGGGTAATGAAAAACTGTTTTTT. As protein: CASSYSIQGNEKLFF.

This chain uses TRBV5-1 with TRBJ1-1; the match to TRBD1 covers 7 bases. J lost 1 base, V lost 0 bases, and 3 bases had no gene match. The CDR3 has 15 amino acids. Germline V gives CDR1 SGHRS, CDR2 YFSETQ. The CDR3 region is CASSLGTGRNTEAFF. CDR3 coding DNA: TGCGCCAGCAGCTTGGGGACAGGCCGGAACACTGAAGCTTTCTTT.

The J gene is TRBJ2-3, the V gene TRBV27; D is unresolved. CDR1 and CDR2 (germline): MNHEY, SMNVEV (reference sequence). V lost 10 bases and J lost 1, with 12 bases in between. This CDR3 comprises 13 residues. Written as DNA, the CDR3 is TGTGCCACACGAAGAGTAGGCACAGATACGCAGTATTTT. This sequence encodes CATRRVGTDTQYF.

The gene calls are TRBV10-3 and TRBJ1-1; 7 nucleotides line up with TRBD1. The CDR3 spans 14 residues. J was trimmed by 7 bases and V by 5 bases; bases with no gene match: 10. CDR1 is ENHRY, CDR2 SYGVKD, per germline. The CDR3 DNA is TGTGCCATCAGTCCGGGACAGACAACAGGTGAAGCTTTCTTT. Its protein product is CAISPGQTTGEAFF.

This clone was observed a handful of times. A junction boundary mismatches the germline segment, possibly from a read error. The chain uses TRBV7-7 and TRBJ1-5; TRBD1 is a possible D gene (5 bases). CDR3 length: 13 residues. Germline-derived CDR1 and CDR2 are SSHAT and FNYEAQ (reference sequence). The CDR3 DNA is TGTGCTAGCAGCTTAGGGGCAAATCAGCCCCAGCATTTT. It codes for CASSLGANQPQHF.

This clone was seen only once. The CDR3 sequence is CASSTGGGGYGYTF. CDR3 nucleotide sequence: TGTGCCAGCAGCACAGGGGGGGGCGGCTATGGCTACACCTTC. The J gene is TRBJ1-2, the V gene TRBV6-5; the match to TRBD1 covers 8 bases. The CDR3 runs 14 residues. V was clipped by 6 bases and J by 4 bases; unmatched bases: 7. CDR1 and CDR2 (germline): MNHEY, SVGAGI.

This chain uses TRBV5-5 with TRBJ1-4; 7 bases are a match to TRBD1. Trimming took 3 bases from V and 3 from J; bases not matched to a gene: 20. Looked up from germline, CDR1 is SGHKS and CDR2 is YYEKEE (reference sequence). This CDR3 is 20 amino acids long. As DNA, the CDR3 is TGTGCCAGCAGCTCGAGGTGGTATTCGGGACAGAGTACGTCTAATGAAAAACTGTTTTTT. It translates to CASSSRWYSGQSTSNEKLFF.

The V gene is TRBV5-1, the J gene TRBJ2-7; D possibly corresponds to TRBD1 (5 bases). CDR3 size: 15 residues. V lost 1 base and J lost 2, with 13 bases in between. Germline V gene data show CDR1 as SGHRS and CDR2 as YFSETQ. The CDR3 sequence: CASSLSTEAPYEQYF. The CDR3 DNA follows: TGCGCCAGCAGCTTGTCGACAGAAGCCCCCTACGAGCAGTACTTC.

The rearrangement uses TRBV28 and TRBJ1-5; 7 bases map to TRBD1. CDR3 size: 15 residues. The V segment lost 6 bases and the J segment 4 bases; nucleotides outside the gene matches: 9. The germline gives CDR1 MDHEN, CDR2 SYDVKM. This chain's CDR3 is CASRRGDSLNQPQHF. As DNA, the CDR3 is TGTGCCAGCAGACGTGGGGACAGCTTGAATCAGCCCCAGCATTTT.

The genes are TRBV13 and TRBJ2-7; D possibly corresponds to TRBD1 (6 bases). Germline CDR1 and CDR2: PRHDT and FYEKMQ (reference sequence). The V end lost 2 bases, the J end lost 2 bases, and 13 bases lay between the germline ends. This CDR3 comprises 15 residues. CDR3 coding DNA: TGTGCCAGCAGCTTACTGAGGGACATTCCCTACGAGCAGTACTTC. The encoded protein is CASSLLRDIPYEQYF.

The chain recombines TRBV11-3 with TRBJ2-1, with 8 bases matching TRBD2. Trimming at V came to 5 bases and at J to 2 bases, leaving 5 bases not matched to a gene. CDR3 length: 15 residues. Per germline, CDR1 SGHNT and CDR2 YENEEA. CDR3 sequence reads: CASSQSGSTYNEQFF. The CDR3 region has the DNA TGTGCCAGCAGCCAGAGCGGGAGTACCTACAATGAGCAGTTCTTC. The variable domain in full, completed from reference TRBV11-3 and TRBJ2-1, reads EAGVVQSPRYKIIEKKQPVAFWCNPISGHNTLYWYLQNLGQGPELLIRYENEEAVDDSQLPKDRFSAERLKGVDSTLKIQPAELGDSAVYLCASSQSGSTYNEQFFGPGTRLTVL.

The genes are TRBV11-2 and TRBJ2-5, with D tentatively TRBD1 (5 bases). Trimming left V 4 bases short and J 5 bases short, with 14 bases between. CDR1 and CDR2 from the germline V gene are SGHAT and FQNNGV. This CDR3 spans 14 amino acids. The CDR3 protein is CASSYLRVRETQYF. DNA for the CDR3: TGTGCCAGCAGCTACCTCAGGGTTAGGGAGACCCAGTACTTC. Combining the CDR3 with reference TRBV11-2 and TRBJ2-5 gives the whole variable domain EAGVAQSPRYKIIEKRQSVAFWCNPISGHATLYWYQQILGQGPKLLIQFQNNGVVDDSQLPKDRFSAERLKGVDSTLKIQPAKLEDSAVYLCASSYLRVRETQYFGPGTRLLVL.

The count of this clone is one. The CDR3: CASSYRQGESSYEQYF. CDR3 DNA: TGTGCCAGCAGTTATCGACAGGGGGAGAGCTCCTACGAGCAGTACTTC. The genes are TRBV6-8 and TRBJ2-7; TRBD1 matches at 9 bases. CDR1 is MNHGY and CDR2 is SAAAGT in the germline V gene. This CDR3 contains 16 residues. With V trimmed by 3 bases and J by 0 bases, 6 bases remained unmatched.

This rearrangement joins TRBV6-2 or TRBV6-3 to TRBJ2-7; tentative D call: TRBD2 (5 bases). CDR1 is MNHEY and CDR2 is SVGEGT in the germline V gene. V was trimmed by 3 bases and J by 6 bases, leaving 18 bases between them. This CDR3 comprises 15 residues. DNA for the CDR3: TGTGCCAGCAGTTATTTTTCGCTTCCACGGGGCGAGCAGTACTTC. Amino acid sequence: CASSYFSLPRGEQYF.

This clone has only one observation. The rearrangement joins TRBV19 to TRBJ1-4; D ambiguous. The length of the CDR3 is 14 residues. Germline V lookup: CDR1 LNHDA, CDR2 SQIVND (reference sequence). Trimming cost V 5 bases and J 2 bases, with 9 bases left between them. This chain's CDR3 is CASSRERTNEKLFF. The CDR3 DNA sequence: TGTGCCAGTAGTCGGGAAAGGACTAATGAAAAACTGTTTTTT.

V usage is TRBV5-6 and J usage is TRBJ2-7, with 8 bases identical to TRBD1. V gave up 5 bases and J gave up 3 bases; unmatched junction bases: 10. The germline V gene has CDR1 SGHDT and CDR2 YYEEEE. The CDR3 covers 15 residues. The CDR3 loop is CASSLPQTGVYEQYF. The CDR3 DNA reads as TGTGCCAGCAGTTTGCCTCAGACAGGGGTCTACGAGCAGTACTTC.

For the CDR3, the DNA is TGTGCCAGCAGCTTAGGAACCTTTAGGGGAGGCGGGGAGACCCAGTACTTC. Translated, it gives CASSLGTFRGGGETQYF. This chain joins TRBV7-2 and TRBJ2-5, with a weak D call TRBD2 (6 bases). This CDR3 comprises 17 residues. Germline CDR1 and CDR2: SGHTA and FQGNSA. V lost 1 base, J lost 5 bases, and 20 bases lay in between.

This chain uses TRBV2 with TRBJ2-1; 7 bases fit TRBD2. Looked up from germline, CDR1 is SNHLY and CDR2 is FYNNEI. The CDR3 contains 14 residues. Trimming took 6 bases from V and 7 from J; bases not matched to a gene: 9. This CDR3 reads CASSGLVLSNEQFF. The CDR3 DNA reads as TGTGCCAGCAGCGGACTAGTCCTGTCAAATGAGCAGTTCTTC.

V is TRBV28 and J is TRBJ2-3; maybe TRBD1 (5 bases). The V gene lost 5 bases and the J gene lost 5 bases, with 17 bases spanning the gap. Germline CDR1 reads MDHEN; CDR2 reads SYDVKM. The CDR3 length is 15 residues. The DNA for the CDR3 is TGTGCCAGCAGTCCGACAGTGGGCGTTGGAGATACGCAGTATTTT. As protein: CASSPTVGVGDTQYF.

This chain joins TRBV28 and TRBJ2-7; possible D gene TRBD1, 5 bases. V lost 4 bases to trimming and J lost 4 bases, with 14 bases between them. This CDR3 contains 14 residues. The germline gives CDR1 MDHEN, CDR2 SYDVKM. CDR3 sequence: CASSSLGQPYEQYF. The CDR3 nucleotides read TGTGCCAGCAGTTCGCTGGGGCAACCATACGAGCAGTACTTC.

CDR3 in amino acids: CASSALAGGPQFF. Written as DNA, the CDR3 is TGTGCCAGCAGCGCACTAGCGGGCGGCCCCCAGTTCTTC. The gene calls are TRBV7-2 and TRBJ2-1; 9 nucleotides agree with TRBD2. This CDR3 is built from 13 residues. V gave up 5 bases and J gave up 13 bases; unmatched junction bases: 9. The germline V gene encodes CDR1 SGHTA and CDR2 FQGNSA.